This passage covers 31 T cell receptor beta chains from one sample sequenced in a study of PD-1 blockade in classical Hodgkin lymphoma (dated by TCRdb to 2019 to 2021). The receptor library was made with the immunoSEQ multiplex PCR assay. Held by TCRdb, this immuneACCESS table contains in-frame sequences only and omits some clones. Under half of the omission traces to an unresolved V gene where checked; the cause of the rest is unknown. Here the sample has nearly 55,000 clones; over 70% occur a single time. The top ten clonotypes cover 15% to 20% of the sample. The time point label, as the study defines it: cycle 1 day 1 (C1D1), immediately before nivolumab initiation. Relapse after autologous stem cell transplantation had occurred in all trial patients, and cohorts A, B and C were distinguished by prior brentuximab vedotin exposure. The sample here was peripheral blood mononuclear cells (PBMCs), taken at baseline. These receptors were collected from a human donor with classical Hodgkin lymphoma.

The chain recombines TRBV5-3 with TRBJ2-3; D not certain. TRBV5-3 is classed as an ORF, of uncertain function. The CDR3 has 14 residues. V was cut by 3 bases and J by 0 bases, with 8 bases left in between. Here the CDR3 reads CARSSGRSTDTQYF. The CDR3 DNA reads as TGTGCCAGAAGCTCTGGACGGAGCACAGATACGCAGTATTTT.

This chain joins TRBV7-9 and TRBJ2-1; 13 bases match TRBD2. Germline V gene lookup returns CDR1 SEHNR and CDR2 FQNEAQ (reference sequence). The CDR3 consists of 15 residues. With 5 bases clipped from V and 9 bases from J, the junction kept 7 bases outside the gene matches. The CDR3 loop is CASSPGLAGAGEQFF. As DNA, the CDR3 is TGTGCCAGCAGCCCCGGACTAGCGGGAGCAGGTGAGCAGTTCTTC. Together with reference TRBV7-9 and TRBJ2-1, the CDR3 gives the full variable domain: DTGVSQNPRHKITKRGQNVTFRCDPISEHNRLYWYRQTLGQGPEFLTYFQNEAQLEKSRLLSDRFSAERPKGSFSTLEIQRTEQGDSAMYLCASSPGLAGAGEQFFGPGTRLTVL.

The chain uses TRBV15 and TRBJ2-7; no reliable D call. The CDR3 consists of 14 residues. The V end lost 0 bases, the J end lost 5 bases, and 11 bases lay between the germline ends. CDR1 and CDR2 from the germline V gene are LNHNV and YYDKDF (reference sequence). CDR3 DNA: TGTGCCACCAGCAGAGATCGCGCCGCGAACGAGCAGTACGTC. Protein product: CATSRDRAANEQYV.

The chain joins TRBV4-2 to TRBJ2-5; TRBD2 might be the D (5 bases). The end of the DNA fits TRBJ2-7 better, so the J call may be wrong. Germline lookup yields CDR1 LGHNA and CDR2 YNFKEQ. There are 15 residues in the CDR3. CDR3 amino acids: CASSQGSGLPHEQYF. CDR3 coding DNA: TGTGCCAGCAGCCAAGGGTCAGGACTTCCCCACGAGCAGTACTTC.

The chain's CDR3 is CASSLSWVGAGAFF. The CDR3 DNA reads TGTGCCAGCAGCTTGAGTTGGGTGGGGGCAGGAGCTTTCTTT. The J gene is TRBJ1-1, the V gene TRBV5-4; D may be TRBD1 (6 bases). Per the germline V gene, CDR1 is SGHNT and CDR2 is YYREEE (reference sequence). V was clipped by 1 base and J by 10 bases, with 17 bases between them. The length of the CDR3 is 14 residues.

This chain joins TRBV5-1 and TRBJ2-4; TRBD2 matches at 11 bases. Germline values: CDR1 SGHRS, CDR2 YFSETQ. V dropped 4 bases and J dropped 5; count of bases not matched to a gene: 8. This CDR3 contains 16 residues. The CDR3 DNA sequence: TGCGCCAGCAGCCTCTCCCTAGCGGGAGGAGAAAACATTCAGTACTTC. It translates to CASSLSLAGGENIQYF.

The rearrangement uses TRBV28 and TRBJ2-5; 8 bases are shared with TRBD2. The germline gives CDR1 MDHEN, CDR2 SYDVKM. The length of the CDR3 is 14 residues. The V segment lost 4 bases and the J segment 5 bases; nucleotides outside the gene matches: 6. Written as DNA, the CDR3 is TGTGCCAGCAGTTCAGCGGGAGTGTATGAGACCCAGTACTTC. Encoded protein: CASSSAGVYETQYF.

The chain employs TRBV10-1 and TRBJ2-1, with 12 bases identical to TRBD2. The J segment lost 2 bases and the V segment lost 3 bases, leaving 2 bases of the junction unmatched. The CDR3 spans 16 residues. Germline V gene sequence: CDR1 WNHNN, CDR2 SYGVQD (reference sequence). The CDR3 sequence is CASSDTSGRPYNEQFF. CDR3 coding DNA: TGCGCCAGCAGTGACACTAGCGGGAGGCCCTACAATGAGCAGTTCTTC.

The chain carries TRBV18 and TRBJ2-5; D is ambiguous. Trimming stripped 6 bases from V and 1 base from J, with 6 bases between. The CDR3 has 12 residues. The germline CDR1 and CDR2 sequences are KGHSH and LQKENI. The chain's CDR3 is CASSQPQETQYF. As DNA, the CDR3 is TGTGCCAGCTCCCAGCCCCAAGAGACCCAGTACTTC.

This chain connects TRBV11-3 to TRBJ2-1; D might be TRBD2 (6 bases). The CDR3 sequence is 14 residues long. In germline, CDR1 is SGHNT, CDR2 YENEEA. Trimming stripped 1 base from V and 4 bases from J, with 8 bases between. The CDR3 here is CASSLGTTYNEQFF. The CDR3 DNA reads as TGTGCCAGCAGCTTAGGGACTACGTACAATGAGCAGTTCTTC.

The CDR3 region is CASSTGTSGRGPYEQFF. The CDR3 coding sequence is TGCGCCAGCAGCACCGGGACTAGCGGGAGAGGCCCGTATGAGCAGTTCTTC. This chain links TRBV5-1 with TRBJ2-1, with 14 bases lining up with TRBD2. Germline V gene data show CDR1 as SGHRS and CDR2 as YFSETQ. The CDR3 spans 17 residues. V lost 4 bases to trimming and J lost 8 bases; unmatched junction nucleotides: 11.

This sequence joins TRBV9 and TRBJ2-2, with TRBD1 as a possible D gene (5 bases). The germline V gene has CDR1 SGDLS and CDR2 YYNGEE. The CDR3 has 14 residues. V was shortened by 2 bases and J by 7 bases, with 12 bases between the two germline ends. For the CDR3, the DNA is TGTGCCAGCAGCGTGGGCACACAGGTCGGGGAGCTGTTTTTT. This codes for CASSVGTQVGELFF. Filled out from reference TRBV9 and TRBJ2-2, the complete variable domain reads DSGVTQTPKHLITATGQRVTLRCSPRSGDLSVYWYQQSLDQGLQFLIQYYNGEERAKGNILERFSAQQFPDLHSELNLSSLELGDSALYFCASSVGTQVGELFFGEGSRLTVL.

The chain uses TRBV7-9 and TRBJ2-1; D might be TRBD1 (6 bases). The CDR3 contains 15 residues. Germline lookup yields CDR1 SEHNR and CDR2 FQNEAQ (reference sequence). The V and J ends lost 5 bases and 0 bases respectively, with 11 bases between them. The CDR3 loop is CASSRTGSSYNEQFF. The CDR3 DNA is TGTGCCAGCAGCCGTACAGGGAGCTCCTACAATGAGCAGTTCTTC.

The chain employs TRBV18 and TRBJ2-7; TRBD2 is a possible D gene (5 bases). With 3 bases removed from V and 3 bases from J, the gap between germline ends came to 24 bases. The germline gives CDR1 KGHSH, CDR2 LQKENI. This CDR3 comprises 18 residues. CDR3 nucleotides: TGTGCCAGCTCACCCTCTTCGCTGGAGGCGATACTTTTCTACGAGCAGTACGTC. Protein: CASSPSSLEAILFYEQYV.

This sequence joins TRBV19 and TRBJ1-5; weak D call: TRBD1 (5 bases). Germline V gene data show CDR1 as LNHDA and CDR2 as SQIVND (reference sequence). Trimming left V 5 bases short and J 2 bases short, with 16 bases between. The CDR3 consists of 16 residues. CDR3 DNA sequence: TGTGCCAGTAGTGACCACCGGGACGGACGCAATCAGCCCCAGCATTTT. This translates into CASSDHRDGRNQPQHF.

This clone was found a few times. V is TRBV29-1 and J is TRBJ2-5; unclear D gene. Germline CDR1 is SQVTM and CDR2 is ANQGSEA. The CDR3 covers 10 residues. Trimming removed 7 bases from V and 5 bases from J, with 8 bases in between. The CDR3 region is CSALWETQYF. Here the CDR3 DNA reads TGCAGCGCTCTTTGGGAGACCCAGTACTTC.

The rearrangement uses TRBV27 and TRBJ2-7; D is possibly TRBD2 (6 bases). The V end lost 2 bases, the J end lost 3 bases, and 11 bases lay between the germline ends. The CDR3 sequence is 14 residues long. The germline CDR1 and CDR2 sequences are MNHEY and SMNVEV (reference sequence). The CDR3 is CASSLTPDYYEQYF. As DNA, the CDR3 is TGTGCCAGCAGTTTAACCCCGGACTACTACGAGCAGTACTTC.

The rearrangement joins TRBV4-3 to TRBJ2-3; the D is unclear. Germline V gene sequence: CDR1 LGHNA, CDR2 YSLEER. V lost 0 bases and J 4 bases, leaving 8 bases between the germline ends. CDR3 length: 14 residues. The CDR3 DNA reads as TGCGCCAGCAGCCAAGATGTCCCGTCAGATACGCAGTATTTT. Protein product: CASSQDVPSDTQYF.

The chain is built from TRBV25-1 and TRBJ2-3; D is possibly TRBD1 (5 bases). The CDR3 is 14 residues long. The V end lost 1 base, the J end lost 3 bases, and 8 bases lay between the germline ends. The germline V gene has CDR1 MGHDK and CDR2 SYGVNS. The CDR3 DNA follows: TGTGCCAGCAGTGAATGGGGCGTAACAGATACGCAGTATTTT. Translation: CASSEWGVTDTQYF.

This rearrangement joins TRBV7-9 to TRBJ1-2; D is undetermined. V lost 5 bases and J lost 4, with 8 bases in between. Looked up from germline, CDR1 is SEHNR and CDR2 is FQNEAQ (reference sequence). This CDR3 spans 12 amino acids. This CDR3 reads CASSPDGYGYTF. CDR3 sequence (DNA): TGTGCCAGCAGCCCGGACGGCTATGGCTACACCTTC.

The J gene is TRBJ1-2, the V gene TRBV15; 10 bases line up with TRBD1. Trimming took 0 bases from V and 1 from J; bases not matched to a gene: 5. There are 17 residues in the CDR3. Germline V gene lookup returns CDR1 LNHNV and CDR2 YYDKDF (reference sequence). CDR3 in amino acids: CATSRDRTGGLNYGYTF. CDR3 nucleotides: TGTGCCACCAGCAGAGATAGGACAGGGGGGCTTAACTATGGCTACACCTTC.

In its sample, this clone was seen a few times. The rearrangement joins TRBV29-1 to TRBJ2-2, with D uncertain. V was pared by 4 bases and J by 7 bases, with 10 bases between. The germline V gene has CDR1 SQVTM and CDR2 ANQGSEA. This CDR3 contains 12 residues. The CDR3 bases are TGCAGCGTTGTAGTTTGGGGCGGGGAGCTGTTTTTT. Protein sequence: CSVVVWGGELFF.

The V and J genes are TRBV11-3 and TRBJ1-4; D call uncertain. The CDR3 length is 16 residues. Germline CDR1 reads SGHNT; CDR2 reads YENEEA. Between the trimmed V and J ends, which lost 5 bases and 1 base, there was a span of 14 bases. The CDR3, as DNA: TGTGCCAGCAGCCCACTGCTTGGAAGAACTAATGAAAAACTGTTTTTT. Its protein is CASSPLLGRTNEKLFF.

The rearrangement uses TRBV30 and TRBJ2-1, with D perhaps TRBD2 (5 bases). Trimming pared 4 bases from V and 4 bases from J, leaving 14 bases between. This CDR3 spans 14 amino acids. Germline V gene data show CDR1 as GTSNPN and CDR2 as SVGIG (reference sequence). The CDR3 sequence: CAWNPPRAYNEQFF. The CDR3 nucleotides read TGTGCCTGGAACCCCCCGCGGGCTTACAATGAGCAGTTCTTC.

The chain links TRBV9 to TRBJ2-6; 7 bases agree with TRBD2. The germline gives CDR1 SGDLS, CDR2 YYNGEE. The trim removed 3 bases at V and 0 bases at J, leaving 12 bases unmatched. This CDR3 contains 19 residues. CDR3 region: CASSASSGALFSGANVLTF. Here the CDR3 DNA reads TGTGCCAGCAGCGCGTCTAGCGGAGCTCTTTTCTCTGGGGCCAACGTCCTGACTTTC.

The chain couples TRBV5-4 to TRBJ2-3, with 16 bases fitting TRBD2. Germline lookup yields CDR1 SGHNT and CDR2 YYREEE (reference sequence). The trim removed 0 bases at V and 6 bases at J, leaving 4 bases unmatched. The CDR3 totals 17 residues. This CDR3 reads CASSLGGLAGGRDTQYF. In DNA, the CDR3 is TGTGCCAGCAGCTTGGGGGGACTAGCGGGAGGGAGGGATACGCAGTATTTT.

This clone has more than one count but fewer than ten. The CDR3 bases are TGTGCCACTCATCCTCCCGGAATACAATCCTACAATGAGCAGTTCTTC. It specifies CATHPPGIQSYNEQFF. This rearrangement joins TRBV15 to TRBJ2-1; D is undetermined. The CDR3 loop spans 16 amino acids. Germline CDR1 reads LNHNV; CDR2 reads YYDKDF (reference sequence). V gave up 9 bases and J gave up 1 base, with 19 bases separating them.

V gene TRBV18 combines with J gene TRBJ1-2; weak D call: TRBD1 (5 bases). V lost 4 bases and J lost 2, with 11 bases in between. This CDR3 is built from 14 residues. Germline V gene lookup returns CDR1 KGHSH and CDR2 LQKENI. CDR3 residues: CASSQGTENYGYTF. Here the CDR3 DNA reads TGTGCCAGCTCACAAGGGACGGAGAACTATGGCTACACCTTC.

This clone was detected a few times. The V gene is TRBV4-3, the J gene TRBJ2-2; 13 nucleotides align to TRBD2. V gave up 8 bases and J gave up 5 bases; unmatched junction bases: 5. The CDR3 totals 15 residues. CDR1 LGHNA and CDR2 YSLEER come from the germline V gene. CDR3 sequence reads: CASGLAGVPTGELFF. The CDR3 bases are TGCGCCAGCGGACTAGCGGGAGTCCCTACCGGGGAGCTGTTTTTT.

V gene TRBV7-9 combines with J gene TRBJ1-2, with D unresolved. The germline gives CDR1 SEHNR, CDR2 FQNEAQ (reference sequence). The CDR3 sequence is 15 residues long. Trimming removed 1 base from V and 11 bases from J, with 20 bases in between. The CDR3 here is CASSLVLIPFTGYTF. The CDR3 DNA is TGTGCCAGCAGCTTAGTTCTCATCCCCTTTACTGGGTACACCTTC.

V and J are TRBV15 and TRBJ1-4, with D tentatively TRBD1 (5 bases). The CDR3 extends over 17 amino acids. The germline V gene encodes CDR1 LNHNV and CDR2 YYDKDF (reference sequence). The V end lost 0 bases, the J end lost 3 bases, and 14 bases lay between the germline ends. CDR3 residues: CATSRDMTQGSNEKLFF. CDR3 nucleotide sequence: TGTGCCACCAGCAGAGATATGACGCAGGGATCTAATGAAAAACTGTTTTTT.